Described below is a single T cell receptor (beta chain) sequence and its context. This CDR3 has 14 amino acids. With 6 bases clipped from V and 8 bases from J, the junction kept 10 bases outside the gene matches. Germline lookup yields CDR1 MNHNY and CDR2 SVGAGI (reference sequence). Per the original data handling: Estimated nucleated cell counts came from reference gene primer amplification. Some clones are missing from TCRdb's copy, which holds only in-frame ones; the method was immunoSEQ multiplex PCR. V and J calls and clone size are those listed in that table; D and trimming were worked out from the DNA. The sample consists of roughly 250,000 clones, around 87% of them appearing once. This sample is drawn from a study of blood T cell repertoires in COVID-19. Study-wide background: Sample material is recorded as cDNA or gDNA derived from T cells, B-cell-depleted T cells, or PBMCs.

The material sequenced was peripheral blood. This receptor was taken from a woman between 45 and 65 years old with acute or convalescent COVID-19. The chain recombines TRBV6-6 with TRBJ1-3, with 7 bases matching TRBD1. The CDR3 DNA reads as TGTGCCAGCAGCCCTGACAGGGTCGGGGACACCATATATTTT. Translation: CASSPDRVGDTIYF.